The present entry profiles one T cell receptor (beta chain) with its context. Its specificity is unknown. The CDR3 consists of 17 residues. The germline V gene has CDR1 SGHTA and CDR2 FQGNSA. From approximately 3,500 ng of total RNA, each TCR library was prepared. For both chains, the TCRalpha and TCRbeta cDNA went through two nested PCRs of approximately 16 and 9 cycles. From the 5' RACE reads, TCRdb lists one entry per CDR3 protein and no DNA. This sample's clone table lists 330,000 or so distinct CDR3 sequences. This sample was taken from a study of monozygotic twins with inflammatory bowel disease. Study results and limitations: A reduction in TCRbeta diversity (inverse Simpson) was seen in IBD patients relative to healthy co-twins. IBD patients exhibited fewer clonotypes shared with other individuals than healthy twins, particularly with disease activity.

The TCR was taken from a human donor with ulcerative colitis or Crohn's disease, or a healthy co-twin of an affected twin (not recorded which). The sequencing sample was made of blood. The genes are TRBV7-2 and TRBJ2-7; TCRdb picks TRBD1, but there is no DNA to check that call. The CDR3 loop is CASSLPLKGRRSYEQYF.